The 16 T cell receptor beta chains given below trace back to one sample, sequenced in a study of PD-1 blockade in classical Hodgkin lymphoma. Brentuximab vedotin exposure varied, and every patient relapsed after autologous stem cell transplantation. Clones were read by immunoSEQ multiplex PCR, and TCRdb kept only the in-frame ones, dropping some. The sample contains about 11,000 clones, around 72% of which appear only once. The sequenced sample was peripheral blood mononuclear cells (PBMCs), obtained at baseline. The receptor source for this set is a human donor with classical Hodgkin lymphoma.

The chain links TRBV6-6 to TRBJ2-7; D unresolved. The CDR3 length is 11 residues. With 4 bases removed from V and 5 bases from J, the gap between germline ends came to 6 bases. Germline assignment: CDR1 MNHNY and CDR2 SVGAGI (reference sequence). The chain's CDR3 is CASSLLDEQYF. As DNA, the CDR3 is TGTGCCAGCAGTTTACTTGACGAGCAGTACTTC.

This clone has just a few counts. The CDR3: CASSPSLHRAEAFF. The DNA of the CDR3 is TGTGCCAGCAGCCCCAGCTTACACCGGGCTGAAGCTTTCTTT. This chain uses TRBV11-1 with TRBJ1-1; D is unresolved. V gave up 5 bases and J gave up 6 bases, with 16 bases separating them. Germline CDR1 reads SGHAT; CDR2 reads FQDESV (reference sequence). The CDR3 totals 14 residues.

The chain uses TRBV5-6 and TRBJ2-1, with a weak D call TRBD2 (6 bases). From germline, CDR1 is SGHDT and CDR2 YYEEEE. V gave up 4 bases and J gave up 7 bases, with 18 bases separating them. The length of the CDR3 is 15 residues. The CDR3 DNA is TGTGCCAGCAGCCACGGCGCGGGAATGCGGAATGAGCAGTTCTTC. Encoded protein: CASSHGAGMRNEQFF.

The chain links TRBV29-1 to TRBJ2-6; D is perhaps TRBD2 (7 bases). The germline V gene encodes CDR1 SQVTM and CDR2 ANQGSEA. V dropped 0 bases and J dropped 1 base, with 25 bases sitting between them. The CDR3 covers 21 residues. CDR3 coding DNA: TGCAGCGTTGAAGATATGGCGACGGGGGGCCTATCCGGTTCTGGGGCCAACGTCCTGACTTTC. Protein product: CSVEDMATGGLSGSGANVLTF.

The chain has TRBV27 and TRBJ2-2; D gene ambiguous. The CDR3 covers 15 residues. V lost 3 bases to trimming and J lost 4 bases, with 12 bases between them. From germline, CDR1 is MNHEY and CDR2 SMNVEV (reference sequence). CDR3 residues: CASSFIGGATGELFF. The CDR3 DNA reads TGTGCCAGCAGTTTTATTGGCGGTGCCACCGGGGAGCTGTTTTTT.

The gene calls are TRBV6-6 and TRBJ1-5; D unclear. V lost 8 bases, J lost 7 bases, and 15 bases lay in between. CDR3 length: 13 amino acids. CDR1 is MNHNY, CDR2 SVGAGI, per germline (reference sequence). CDR3: CASDPRSGQPQHF. The CDR3, as DNA: TGTGCCAGCGACCCTCGGTCCGGACAGCCCCAGCATTTT.

This rearrangement joins TRBV28 to TRBJ1-2; the D gene is possibly TRBD1 (5 bases). The V and J ends lost 5 bases and 2 bases respectively, with 21 bases between them. Germline V gene sequence: CDR1 MDHEN, CDR2 SYDVKM. CDR3 size: 17 residues. The CDR3 region is CASSPWGGLLLNYGYTF. The DNA of the CDR3 is TGTGCCAGCAGTCCGTGGGGCGGCCTGCTATTGAACTATGGCTACACCTTC.

The V call is TRBV6-1, the J call TRBJ2-3; no reliable D call. Germline-derived CDR1 and CDR2 are MNHNS and SASEGT. V lost 1 base to trimming and J lost 10 bases, with 12 bases between them. This CDR3 spans 13 amino acids. CDR3 loop: CASSEGGRRSQYF. CDR3 bases: TGTGCCAGCAGTGAAGGGGGTCGTCGCTCGCAGTATTTT.

The chain recombines TRBV5-1 with TRBJ1-2; no reliable D call. Germline V gene sequence: CDR1 SGHRS, CDR2 YFSETQ. This CDR3 comprises 12 residues. Trimming took 0 bases from V and 7 from J, leaving 7 bases between them. As DNA, the CDR3 is TGCGCCAGCAGCTTGGGGGGAGGTGGCTACACCTTC. Translated, it gives CASSLGGGGYTF.

This chain joins TRBV7-2 and TRBJ2-2; weak D call: TRBD1 (5 bases). V lost 6 bases and J 5 bases, leaving 13 bases between the germline ends. The CDR3 loop spans 14 amino acids. CDR1 and CDR2 from the germline V gene are SGHTA and FQGNSA. This CDR3 is CASRPWAGTGELFF. The CDR3 DNA follows: TGTGCCAGCAGGCCGTGGGCAGGGACCGGGGAGCTGTTTTTT.

The chain recombines TRBV7-8 with TRBJ1-2; D gene ambiguous. Between the trimmed V and J ends, which lost 6 bases and 8 bases, there was a span of 19 bases. The CDR3 is 14 residues long. CDR1 SGHVS and CDR2 FQNEAQ come from the germline V gene. The DNA of the CDR3 is TGTGCCAGCAGTCGATACAGCGATCCAAAAGGCTACACCTTC. This gives the protein CASSRYSDPKGYTF. Full variable domain (outside the CDR3, taken from reference TRBV7-8 and TRBJ1-2): GAGVSQSPRYKVAKRGQDVALRCDPISGHVSLFWYQQALGQGPEFLTYFQNEAQLDKSGLPSDRFFAERPEGSVSTLKIQRTQQEDSAVYLCASSRYSDPKGYTFGSGTRLTVV.

V and J are TRBV28 and TRBJ2-7, with D perhaps given as TRBD1 or TRBD2 (5 bases each). This CDR3 has 12 amino acids. Germline CDR1 and CDR2: MDHEN and SYDVKM. Trimming removed 2 bases from V and 5 bases from J, with 7 bases in between. CDR3 in DNA: TGTGCCAGCAGTTTACGGGGCCACGAGCAGTACGTC. It specifies CASSLRGHEQYV.

This clone is labeled as medium-sized. Additional DNA sequences in this sample encode the identical CDR3. V gene TRBV9 combines with J gene TRBJ1-5, with unresolved D. This CDR3 region has 14 residues. The germline V gene encodes CDR1 SGDLS and CDR2 YYNGEE. The V end lost 2 bases, the J end lost 5 bases, and 11 bases lay between the germline ends. The DNA of the CDR3 is TGTGCCAGCAGCGTGACGGACGGGGATCAGCCCCAGCATTTT. It yields the protein CASSVTDGDQPQHF.

The chain carries TRBV5-1 and TRBJ2-2; D tentatively reads TRBD1 or TRBD2 (6 bases each). The V gene lost 0 bases and the J gene lost 0 bases, with 15 bases spanning the gap. Germline V gene data show CDR1 as SGHRS and CDR2 as YFSETQ. The CDR3 loop spans 18 amino acids. CDR3 protein: CASSLGYGGTTNTGELFF. CDR3 bases: TGCGCCAGCAGCTTGGGATACGGCGGGACAACGAACACCGGGGAGCTGTTTTTT.

This chain connects TRBV18 to TRBJ2-6; D gene ambiguous. V dropped 3 bases and J dropped 0 bases, with 6 bases sitting between them. This CDR3 has 15 residues. Germline CDR1 reads KGHSH; CDR2 reads LQKENI. This CDR3 reads CASSPDSSGANVLTF. The CDR3 DNA reads as TGTGCCAGCTCACCCGACTCCTCTGGGGCCAACGTCCTGACTTTC.

This chain joins TRBV23-1 and TRBJ2-7; 11 bases fit TRBD1. TRBV23-1 is an ORF, and what it does is uncertain. The CDR3 length is 16 residues. V lost 2 bases to trimming and J lost 4 bases; unmatched junction nucleotides: 7. This CDR3 is CASSQPEDRGRYEQYF. The DNA for the CDR3 is TGCGCCAGCAGTCAACCAGAGGACAGGGGGCGATACGAGCAGTACTTC.